This T cell receptor (beta chain) was sequenced for a study of cytomegalovirus exposure and HLA in healthy donors. CDR1 LGHNA and CDR2 YNFKEQ come from the germline V gene. This CDR3 has 13 residues. The V segment lost 3 bases and the J segment 12 bases; nucleotides outside the gene matches: 8. The PCR employed 60 Vbeta primers together with 13 Jbeta primers. Measured with immunoSEQ multiplex PCR; TCRdb has only the in-frame clones, and not every one. This sample lists over 150,000 clones; its ten largest clones have approximately 0.74%. Remarks on this clone: Its cognate antigen is unknown.

The study's findings and limits: Solely CMV serostatus was available to characterize immune exposure.

This clonotype was obtained from a boy under 18 in good health and CMV-seronegative. The sequencing input was PBMCs. The chain carries TRBV4-2 and TRBJ1-1; 9 nucleotides agree with TRBD1. This chain's CDR3 is CASSQATGGETFF. The DNA for the CDR3 is TGTGCCAGCAGCCAGGCAACAGGGGGCGAGACTTTCTTT.